The rows below give T cell receptor beta chains drawn from one sample of a study of cytomegalovirus exposure and HLA in healthy donors. The assay was immunoSEQ multiplex PCR, and TCRdb's table has in-frame clones only and misses some. In the table there are 95,000 to 150,000 clones, 81% of which are singletons. The sequencing input was PBMCs. These TCRs come from a woman aged 35 to 49 in good health and CMV-seronegative. CDR3s include the opening cysteine and the closing phenylalanine or tryptophan. Fields, in order: CDR3 protein, CDR3 DNA, D gene, clone size, J gene, V gene. D genes are given only for firm matches. Clone size appears in some rows only: once, few, many, or a class for an expanded clone.

CASSLNRWEDGYTF TGTGCCAGCAGTTTGAACAGGTGGGAAGATGGCTACACCTTC . . TRBJ1-2 TRBV28
CAISGTGGEYEQYF TGTGCCATCAGTGGGACAGGGGGCGAGTACGAGCAGTACTTC TRBD1 once TRBJ2-7 TRBV10-3
CASSLVGQTSLGYTF TGTGCCAGCAGCTTAGTAGGTCAGACAAGTCTGGGCTACACCTTC . few TRBJ1-2 TRBV11-2
CASSEALPIWEVAAFF TGTGCCAGCAGTGAAGCGCTTCCGATATGGGAGGTCGCAGCTTTCTTT . few TRBJ1-1 TRBV6-1
CATSREWRDAEAFF TGTGCCACCAGCAGAGAGTGGCGGGACGCTGAAGCTTTCTTT . . TRBJ1-1 TRBV15
CASSLDHRGLPLNTEAFF TGTGCCAGCAGTTTAGACCACAGGGGGCTCCCCTTGAACACTGAAGCTTTCTTT TRBD1 . TRBJ1-1 TRBV28
CASSGGVRDPRFF TGCGCCAGCAGTGGGGGGGTGAGGGATCCGCGGTTCTTC . once TRBJ2-1 TRBV10-2
CASSSRTGAQAGYGYTF TGTGCCAGCAGCTCTAGGACAGGGGCGCAAGCGGGGTATGGCTACACCTTC TRBD1 . TRBJ1-2 TRBV7-8
CASRGQGISEAFF TGTGCCAGCAGGGGACAGGGGATCTCTGAAGCTTTCTTT TRBD1 few TRBJ1-1 TRBV7-3
CASSSHGNDGNTIYF TGTGCCAGCAGTTCACACGGGAATGATGGAAACACCATATATTTT . . TRBJ1-3 TRBV6-5
CASSLGLVNTEAFF TGTGCCAGCAGCTTGGGACTAGTGAACACTGAAGCTTTCTTT . . TRBJ1-1 TRBV5-8
CASSLHSDSPLHF TGCGCCAGCAGCTTGCATTCCGACAGTCCCCTCCACTTT . few TRBJ1-6 TRBV5-1
CATTRGGGAQNEQFF TGTGCCACTACCCGGGGCGGGGGGGCCCAAAATGAGCAGTTCTTC TRBD2 . TRBJ2-1 TRBV5-4
CAPRDRENNEQFF TGTGCCCCCAGGGACAGGGAAAACAATGAGCAGTTCTTC TRBD1 . TRBJ2-1 TRBV2
CASSLDNPGGTGELFF TGTGCCAGCAGCTTAGACAACCCCGGCGGCACCGGGGAGCTGTTTTTT . . TRBJ2-2 TRBV11-2
CATRGNYNSPLHF TGTGCCACCCGGGGGAACTATAATTCACCCCTCCACTTT . . TRBJ1-6 TRBV6-1
CASSYTSYHEQYF TGTGCCAGCAGTTATACTAGCTACCACGAGCAGTACTTC . few TRBJ2-7 TRBV6-5
CASSLGGTRTGNEKLFF TGTGCCAGCAGTTTAGGGGGGACCCGAACCGGGAATGAAAAACTGTTTTTT . . TRBJ1-4 TRBV28
CASSLFNRGQETQYF TGTGCCAGCAGCTTGTTCAACAGGGGGCAAGAGACCCAGTACTTC TRBD1 . TRBJ2-5 TRBV5-6
CASSLAQVVTPEAFF TGTGCCAGCAGCTTAGCGCAGGTAGTAACCCCTGAAGCTTTCTTT . . TRBJ1-1 TRBV7-9
CASASGATTDTQYF TGTGCCAGCGCCAGCGGGGCGACCACAGATACGCAGTATTTT TRBD2 . TRBJ2-3 TRBV5-4
CASSYSIGRRNTEAFF TGTGCCAGCAGTTACTCCATCGGGAGGCGGAACACTGAAGCTTTCTTT . . TRBJ1-1 TRBV6-6
CASSFLAGADTQYF TGTGCCAGCAGCTTCCTAGCGGGGGCAGATACGCAGTATTTT TRBD2 . TRBJ2-3 TRBV7-8
CASSRRTEQETQYF TGTGCCAGCAGCAGAAGGACTGAACAAGAGACCCAGTACTTC . . TRBJ2-5 TRBV7-9
CASSQGRAGGLWNEQFF TGCGCCAGCAGCCAAGGTAGAGCGGGAGGGCTCTGGAATGAGCAGTTCTTC TRBD2 . TRBJ2-1 TRBV4-3
CASSVAQRGGSSYNEQFF TGTGCCAGCAGCGTAGCCCAACGGGGGGGGAGCTCCTACAATGAGCAGTTCTTC TRBD2 . TRBJ2-1 TRBV9
CASSLQAYEQYF TGTGCCAGCAGCCTACAGGCCTACGAGCAGTACTTC . once TRBJ2-7 TRBV7-2
CASSPPGQTNYGYTF TGTGCCAGCTCACCACCGGGGCAGACTAACTATGGCTACACCTTC . . TRBJ1-2 TRBV18
CASSLNRINEKLFF TGTGCCAGCAGCTTGAACAGGATTAATGAAAAACTGTTTTTT . . TRBJ1-4 TRBV11-2
CASSVTYNTEAFF TGTGCCAGCAGCGTTACATACAACACTGAAGCTTTCTTT . few TRBJ1-1 TRBV9
CASSVAAGGSYNEQFF TGTGCCAGCAGCGTAGCGGCGGGAGGGTCCTACAATGAGCAGTTCTTC TRBD2 . TRBJ2-1 TRBV9
CASSTTSGGTDTQYF TGTGCCAGCAGTACCACTAGCGGGGGAACAGATACGCAGTATTTT TRBD2 . TRBJ2-3 TRBV6-6
CASMKRGGGHEQFF TGCGCCAGCATGAAGAGAGGGGGGGGCCATGAGCAGTTCTTC . . TRBJ2-1 TRBV5-1
CASSPGQGADEQFF TGCGCCAGCAGCCCAGGACAGGGGGCGGATGAGCAGTTCTTC TRBD1 . TRBJ2-1 TRBV4-1
CASSPGQGSEKLFF TGTGCCAGCAGCCCGGGACAGGGGAGTGAAAAACTGTTTTTT TRBD1 . TRBJ1-4 TRBV16
CASSDLLNTEAFF TGTGCCAGCAGTGATCTCCTGAACACTGAAGCTTTCTTT . . TRBJ1-1 TRBV2
CASSFRLAGGPRIPNEQFF TGTGCCAGCAGCTTCCGACTAGCGGGAGGACCCAGAATTCCGAATGAGCAGTTCTTC TRBD2 once TRBJ2-1 TRBV7-2
CASSPWDSRDNEQFF TGTGCCAGCAGCCCCTGGGACAGCCGGGACAATGAGCAGTTCTTC TRBD1 . TRBJ2-1 TRBV7-6
CASSSTIGTGIYSNQPQHF TGTGCCAGCAGTTCGACGATCGGGACAGGTATTTATAGCAATCAGCCCCAGCATTTT TRBD1 . TRBJ1-5 TRBV27
CASSGTGVGNEQFF TGTGCCAGCAGTGGGACAGGGGTTGGTAATGAGCAGTTCTTC TRBD1 . TRBJ2-1 TRBV6-5
CASSQDDLAGTYNEQFF TGTGCCAGCAGCCAAGATGATTTAGCGGGGACCTACAATGAGCAGTTCTTC TRBD2 . TRBJ2-1 TRBV4-2
CASSPRAGQEKAFF TGTGCCAGCAGCCCGAGGGCGGGACAGGAAAAAGCTTTCTTT TRBD1 . TRBJ1-1 TRBV7-2
CASSLRQGSWGNSPLHF TGTGCCAGCAGCCTAAGACAGGGCTCATGGGGGAATTCACCCCTCCACTTT TRBD1 . TRBJ1-6 TRBV11-2
CSVESYSSYEQYF TGCAGCGTTGAAAGCTACAGCTCCTACGAGCAGTACTTC . . TRBJ2-7 TRBV29-1
CASTPTGEIYNEQFF TGTGCCAGCACTCCGACAGGGGAAATCTACAATGAGCAGTTCTTC TRBD1 . TRBJ2-1 TRBV28
CASSLVRGSYNEQFF TGTGCCAGCAGCTTAGTGAGAGGCTCCTACAATGAGCAGTTCTTC . . TRBJ2-1 TRBV7-9
CASSKRTVLAKNIQYF TGTGCCAGTAGTAAGAGGACAGTATTAGCCAAAAACATTCAGTACTTC . . TRBJ2-4 TRBV19
CASSLIANTEAFF TGTGCCAGCAGCTTAATAGCGAACACTGAAGCTTTCTTT . once TRBJ1-1 TRBV2
CASSPRAEWDTQYF TGTGCCAGCAGCCCGAGGGCCGAATGGGATACGCAGTATTTT . . TRBJ2-3 TRBV4-2
CASSLYSYSNQPQHF TGTGCCAGCAGTTTATACAGTTATAGCAATCAGCCCCAGCATTTT . . TRBJ1-5 TRBV27
CASSSGLAVSGANVLTF TGCGCCAGCAGCTCCGGACTAGCGGTCTCTGGGGCCAACGTCCTGACTTTC TRBD2 . TRBJ2-6 TRBV5-1
CASSLLVGQTSTYGYTF TGTGCCAGCAGCTTATTGGTGGGCCAGACCTCGACCTATGGCTACACCTTC . . TRBJ1-2 TRBV7-9
CASSLWGHEQYF TGTGCCAGCAGTTTATGGGGGCACGAGCAGTACTTC . . TRBJ2-7 TRBV28